The rows below give T cell receptor beta chains drawn from one sample of a study of T-cell memory formation after mild COVID-19. TCRdb independently ran MiXCR on the 5' RACE reads; one entry per CDR3 protein. The data contain roughly 100,000 distinct CDR3 sequences, about 12% of them singletons. Specimen: PBMCs or a T cell subset sorted from them (not recorded which). All receptors come from an adult woman who had mild COVID-19 (a few samples of this study predate the infection). Cell type and time point are not known. Both conserved end residues are trimmed from each CDR3. The order of the fields is D gene, V gene, J gene, CDR3 protein. The D gene is left open where the match is weak.

NA	TRBV4-3	TRBJ2-1	ASSQVAGQYNEQF
TRBD2	TRBV12-3/TRBV12-4	TRBJ2-3	ASSPRLAGGADTQY
NA	TRBV27	TRBJ2-7	ASSLGPANEQY
NA	TRBV6-5	TRBJ1-2	ASSYYAEDRRYGYT
NA	TRBV20-1	TRBJ2-4	SAREGFGNIQY
NA	TRBV29-1	TRBJ2-5	SVESRGETQY
TRBD1	TRBV4-2	TRBJ2-5	ASLGQATSRTQY
TRBD1	TRBV7-9	TRBJ2-1	ASSFLQGAVYNEQF
NA	TRBV6-6	TRBJ2-3	ASTSPEGAGTDTQY
NA	TRBV20-1	TRBJ2-7	SARVMDTYEQY
TRBD1	TRBV7-2	TRBJ2-7	ASSPRDRNSYEQY
NA	TRBV5-1	TRBJ2-3	ATNQGGTDTQY
TRBD1	TRBV5-1	TRBJ2-7	ASSSGTGDYEQY
TRBD2	TRBV4-3	TRBJ2-7	ASSQDGTAREGLYEQY
NA	TRBV5-1	TRBJ2-2	ASRIPGTVNTGELF
TRBD2	TRBV6-1	TRBJ2-5	ASSHIGAGDFGETQY
NA	TRBV3-1	TRBJ2-5	ASSGGTVMFETQY
NA	TRBV30	TRBJ2-5	AWSGLATSQETQY
NA	TRBV7-9	TRBJ2-7	ASSLTDSYEQY
TRBD2	TRBV4-2	TRBJ2-7	ASSQETTSGRYEQY
NA	TRBV5-6	TRBJ1-3	ASTGHSGNTIY
TRBD2	TRBV27	TRBJ2-1	ASSPTTSVSYNEQF
TRBD2	TRBV13	TRBJ2-5	ASSPRTSQETQY
NA	TRBV10-3	TRBJ2-3	AVQGVLTDTQY
NA	TRBV6-1	TRBJ1-4	ASSETPGDGDEKLF
NA	TRBV4-3	TRBJ2-1	ASSRDRTSYNEQF
NA	TRBV7-9	TRBJ2-1	ASSSRGGEQF
NA	TRBV20-1	TRBJ2-7	SASGGKGSYEQY
TRBD2	TRBV15	TRBJ2-3	ATSRDAGGAADTQY
NA	TRBV5-5	TRBJ2-7	ASSLGSRHYEQY
TRBD1	TRBV27	TRBJ2-2	ASSPRTGGNTGELF
NA	TRBV12-3/TRBV12-4	TRBJ2-2	ASSPTSPGELF
NA	TRBV11-2	TRBJ2-1	ASSFRDSTEEQF
NA	TRBV9	TRBJ2-1	ASSARDNEQF
NA	TRBV27	TRBJ1-6	ASRSIGAEGALH
TRBD2	TRBV4-1	TRBJ2-3	ASSQEGVAGATDTQY
TRBD1	TRBV27	TRBJ1-4	ASSPWTGDEKLF
NA	TRBV4-1	TRBJ2-1	ASSQVGPSSYNEQF
NA	TRBV5-8	TRBJ2-7	ASSLYLTGDYEQY
NA	TRBV7-9	TRBJ2-5	ASSLGRFGGQETQY
NA	TRBV14	TRBJ2-7	ASSQPTPFHEQY
TRBD1	TRBV9	TRBJ2-5	ASSVGVGRQGRETQY
TRBD1	TRBV19	TRBJ2-5	ASSIGTVKGRETQY
NA	TRBV12-3/TRBV12-4	TRBJ2-1	ASASPRDQTYNEQF
NA	TRBV5-5	TRBJ1-5	ASSTGEFSNQPQH
TRBD2	TRBV7-2	TRBJ2-3	ASSPVGLAGDTQY